The next 28 T cell receptor beta chains were all read from a single sample in a study of blood T cells in healthy people across ages. Combining a sample-barcoded 5' primer with a J-beta primer mix, a second PCR ran for about 6 to 12 cycles. Each CDR3 protein gets one entry after TCRdb re-called the 5' RACE reads with MiXCR. Here the sample spans about 750,000 distinct CDR3 sequences, 53% being singletons. Sequenced: blood. The receptors here all came from a man at least 80 years old in good health.

This sequence joins TRBV20-1 and TRBJ2-3; D not resolved. Trimming removed 3 bases from V and 0 bases from J, with 4 bases in between. The CDR3 is made up of 12 amino acids. Germline V CDR1 and CDR2: DFQATT, SNEGSKA (reference sequence). The CDR3 reads CSASASTDTQYF. The CDR3, as DNA: TGCAGTGCTAGTGCGAGCACAGATACGCAGTATTTT.

This chain links TRBV7-9 with TRBJ1-1; 9 positions agree with TRBD1. The V segment lost 0 bases and the J segment 4 bases; nucleotides outside the gene matches: 9. Germline V gene data show CDR1 as SEHNR and CDR2 as FQNEAQ (reference sequence). This CDR3 is 17 amino acids long. This chain's CDR3 is CASSLALTGGKVTEAFF. As DNA, the CDR3 is TGTGCCAGCAGCTTAGCCCTGACAGGGGGGAAGGTCACTGAAGCTTTCTTT.

The genes are TRBV12-3 or TRBV12-4 and TRBJ2-2; possibly TRBD2 for D (5 bases). V was trimmed by 7 bases and J by 7 bases, leaving 13 bases between them. The CDR3 runs to 13 residues. This chain's CDR3 is CASILVGDGELFF. The CDR3 region has the DNA TGTGCCAGCATCCTTGTCGGGGACGGGGAGCTGTTTTTT.

V and J are TRBV2 and TRBJ2-1; 8 bases are a match to TRBD2. The assigned J gene may be wrong: the sequence end matches TRBJ2-7 better. The germline CDR1 and CDR2 sequences are SNHLY and FYNNEI. The CDR3 has 15 residues. This chain's CDR3 is CASSEARLAGYEQYF. CDR3 nucleotides: TGTGCCAGCAGTGAAGCGCGGCTAGCGGGCTACGAGCAGTACTTC.

V gene TRBV20-1 combines with J gene TRBJ2-3, with TRBD2 matching 8 bases. Germline V gene sequence: CDR1 DFQATT, CDR2 SNEGSKA (reference sequence). CDR3 length: 12 amino acids. After removal of 8 bases from V and 5 bases from J, the junction contained 6 bases not matched to a gene. The CDR3 loop reads CSHERELDTQYF. DNA of the CDR3: TGCAGTCACGAGCGGGAGCTAGATACGCAGTATTTT.

Concerning this clonotype itself: One junction end does not reproduce the germline sequence, and a read error may be involved. The J gene is TRBJ2-5, the V gene TRBV6-1, with 8 bases lining up with TRBD1. The J call may be mistaken, given a closer DNA end match to TRBJ2-7. This CDR3 contains 14 residues. CDR1 is MNHNS, CDR2 SASEGT, per germline. The CDR3 DNA is TGTTCCAGCAGTGAAACAGGGGGAATCTACGAGCAGTACTTC. This codes for CSSSETGGIYEQYF.

In its sample, this clonotype was seen once. This sequence may be a read error, since a much larger clone differs from it by one base. The gene calls are TRBV7-2 and TRBJ2-5, with TRBD2 identical over 7 bases. Germline V gene sequence: CDR1 SGHTA, CDR2 FQGNSA. CDR3 length equals 14 residues. The V segment lost 5 bases and the J segment 11 bases; nucleotides outside the gene matches: 14. CDR3 in amino acids: CASSPRGLSDEQYF. The CDR3 bases are TGTGCCAGCAGCCCTCGGGGACTATCGGATGAGCAGTACTTC.

The chain combines TRBV4-2 with TRBJ2-3, with 10 nucleotides matching TRBD2. The germline gives CDR1 LGHNA, CDR2 YNFKEQ. Trimming at V came to 7 bases and at J to 14 bases, leaving 18 bases not matched to a gene. CDR3 length: 15 residues. The CDR3, as DNA: TGTGCCAGCACCCGAGGGACTAGCGACCACAGATACGCGTATTTT. This sequence encodes CASTRGTSDHRYAYF.

This chain uses TRBV12-3 or TRBV12-4 with TRBJ2-1; TRBD2 matches at 13 bases. Trimming removed 7 bases from V and 7 bases from J; junction bases left unmatched: 4. The CDR3 totals 14 residues. In DNA, the CDR3 is TGTGCCAGCACCCCGGGACTAGCGGGAAATGAGCAGTTCTTC. This translates into CASTPGLAGNEQFF.

Note on this clonotype: Germline is not matched at one junction end, which may reflect a read error. The CDR3 DNA reads TGTGCCGGCAGCACATGGACAGGGGGTTTAACAGATACGCAGTATTTT. This gives the protein CAGSTWTGGLTDTQYF. This chain connects TRBV11-2 to TRBJ2-3, with 10 bases that match TRBD1. Looked up from germline, CDR1 is SGHAT and CDR2 is FQNNGV. This CDR3 is built from 16 residues.

The chain links TRBV7-7 to TRBJ2-5, with D uncertain. The CDR3 runs 12 residues. The V gene's germline CDR1 is SSHAT and CDR2 FNYEAQ (reference sequence). V was trimmed by 4 bases and J by 4 bases, leaving 7 bases between them. In nucleotides, the CDR3 is TGTGCCAGCAGCTCCAAAGTAGAGACCCAGTACTTC. Its translation: CASSSKVETQYF.

V is TRBV11-3 and J is TRBJ2-7, with D unresolved. The CDR3 runs to 13 residues. Per the germline V gene, CDR1 is SGHNT and CDR2 is YENEEA. V was trimmed by 5 bases and J by 7 bases, leaving 15 bases between them. The CDR3, as DNA: TGTGCCAGCAGCCAAAATCAGATCGGGGAGCAGTACTTC. Translated, it gives CASSQNQIGEQYF.

This clonotype was counted only a few times. The CDR3 region has the DNA TGCAGTGCCCGCCGGGGACAGAGAATCCGAAACACTGAAGCTTTCTTT. Amino acids: CSARRGQRIRNTEAFF. This sequence joins TRBV20-1 and TRBJ1-1; 7 nucleotides line up with TRBD1. Losses at the gene ends were 6 bases for V and 2 bases for J; bases not matched to a gene: 15. This CDR3 region has 16 residues. Germline V lookup: CDR1 DFQATT, CDR2 SNEGSKA (reference sequence).

A remark on this clonotype: Sequence at one end of the junction differs from germline and may be a read error. The chain has TRBV9 and TRBJ1-2, with D unclear. The germline CDR1 and CDR2 sequences are SGDLS and YYNGEE. This CDR3 comprises 11 residues. DNA for the CDR3: TGTACCAGCAGCGTAGCGGATGGCTACACCTTC. Translating it yields CTSSVADGYTF.

The chain couples TRBV7-3 to TRBJ2-1; D may be TRBD2 (6 bases). V dropped 5 bases and J dropped 8 bases, with 10 bases sitting between them. CDR3 length: 12 residues. CDR1 and CDR2 (germline): SGHTA, FQGTGA. The CDR3 DNA sequence: TGTGCCAGCAGCCAGGGAGGCGATGAGCAGTTCTTC. Its translation: CASSQGGDEQFF.

J is TRBJ2-2 and V is TRBV3-1; D perhaps matches TRBD1 (5 bases). The CDR3 consists of 14 residues. Germline values: CDR1 LGHDT, CDR2 YNNKEL (reference sequence). Trimming removed 2 bases at V and 3 bases at J, with 7 bases between. This chain's CDR3 is CASSQRGDTGELFF. DNA for the CDR3: TGTGCCAGCAGCCAAAGGGGCGACACCGGGGAGCTGTTTTTT.

The J gene is TRBJ2-1, the V gene TRBV29-1; 8 bases map to TRBD2. The CDR3 is 17 amino acids. In germline, CDR1 is SQVTM, CDR2 ANQGSEA. Unmatched junction bases numbered 13, after V lost 5 bases and J lost 1 base. CDR3 region: CSVKGGGSGVSYNEQFF. The CDR3 DNA reads as TGCAGCGTTAAGGGGGGGGGTAGCGGGGTTTCCTACAATGAGCAGTTCTTC.

V usage is TRBV20-1 and J usage is TRBJ2-3, with 9 bases identical to TRBD2. The junction had 8 bases not matched to a gene; V was cut back by 1 base and J by 0 bases. CDR3 length: 17 residues. Germline V CDR1 and CDR2: DFQATT, SNEGSKA (reference sequence). The CDR3 reads CSARGLAGRTSTDTQYF. CDR3 coding DNA: TGCAGTGCTAGAGGCCTAGCGGGAAGGACTAGCACAGATACGCAGTATTTT.

V usage is TRBV6-6 and J usage is TRBJ2-7; D not certain. Germline CDR1 MNHNY, CDR2 SVGAGI (reference sequence). V was shortened by 5 bases and J by 2 bases, with 10 bases between the two germline ends. The CDR3 has 13 residues. The CDR3 loop is CASSKGFTYEQYF. The DNA of the CDR3 is TGTGCCAGCAGTAAGGGATTTACCTACGAGCAGTACTTC.

This chain uses TRBV6-1 with TRBJ1-2; D not certain. This CDR3 is built from 13 residues. V was clipped by 7 bases and J by 4 bases, with 13 bases between them. Germline CDR1 and CDR2: MNHNS and SASEGT. CDR3 bases: TGTGCCAGCACCGCGGCAGCAGCCTATGGCTACACCTTC. It translates to CASTAAAAYGYTF.

This clonotype was counted a few times. The chain recombines TRBV7-2 with TRBJ2-4, with D unclear. The V gene lost 5 bases and the J gene lost 0 bases, with 11 bases spanning the gap. Germline CDR1 reads SGHTA; CDR2 reads FQGNSA. The CDR3 extends over 15 amino acids. CDR3 DNA: TGTGCCAGCAGCCCCAACCCTGTAGCCAAAAACATTCAGTACTTC. As protein: CASSPNPVAKNIQYF.

The chain is built from TRBV4-2 and TRBJ2-1, with TRBD2 identical over 7 bases. Losses at the gene ends were 1 base for V and 3 bases for J; bases not matched to a gene: 3. Germline CDR1 and CDR2: LGHNA and YNFKEQ. This CDR3 is 15 amino acids long. CDR3 DNA: TGTGCCAGCAGCCAAGGTAGCGGGCTCTACAATGAGCAGTTCTTC. Its translation: CASSQGSGLYNEQFF.

In this sample, this clonotype turned up once. The V gene is TRBV13, the J gene TRBJ2-1; 10 bases map to TRBD2. J gave up 4 bases and V 8 bases, and 2 bases lay outside the gene matches. The CDR3 is 13 residues long. The germline CDR1 and CDR2 sequences are PRHDT and FYEKMQ (reference sequence). The CDR3 reads CASGLAAYNEQFF. CDR3 nucleotides: TGTGCCAGCGGACTAGCGGCATACAATGAGCAGTTCTTC.

The V call is TRBV5-1, the J call TRBJ2-5, with 9 bases identical to TRBD1. Gene TRBJ2-7 matches the end of the DNA better, so the J call may be wrong. Looked up from germline, CDR1 is SGHRS and CDR2 is YFSETQ. There are 16 residues in the CDR3. CDR3 DNA sequence: TGCGCCAGCAGCTCCTCCTCCGGGACAGGGACCTACGAGCAGTACTTC. Translating it yields CASSSSSGTGTYEQYF.

The gene calls are TRBV5-1 and TRBJ2-7, with TRBD2 matching over 12 bases. CDR3 length: 18 residues. V lost 4 bases and J lost 2; bases outside the gene matches: 13. The germline gives CDR1 SGHRS, CDR2 YFSETQ. The DNA for the CDR3 is TGCGCCAGCAGCCCGGAGGGACTAGCGGGCCTCTCAGCCTACGAGCAGTACTTC. Protein sequence: CASSPEGLAGLSAYEQYF.

The V gene is TRBV7-8, the J gene TRBJ2-1, with 7 bases lining up with TRBD2. The better agreement between TRBJ2-7 and the DNA end casts doubt on the J call. Germline loops: CDR1 SGHVS, CDR2 FQNEAQ. CDR3 size: 15 residues. This chain's CDR3 is CASIVGGGGPHEQYF. The CDR3 nucleotides read TGTGCCAGCATCGTGGGTGGGGGAGGGCCTCACGAGCAGTACTTC.

This clonotype was seen a few times. V usage is TRBV29-1 and J usage is TRBJ1-2, with TRBD1 as a possible D gene (6 bases). The CDR3 has 13 amino acids. Germline-derived CDR1 and CDR2 are SQVTM and ANQGSEA. Trimming left V 4 bases short and J 4 bases short, with 13 bases between. Written as DNA, the CDR3 is TGCAGCGTTGGAGAACAGGGCGGCTATGGCTACACCTTC. This translates into CSVGEQGGYGYTF.

This sequence joins TRBV3-1 and TRBJ2-4; 8 bases map to TRBD2. Gene TRBJ2-5 matches the end of the DNA better, so the J call may be wrong. The CDR3 has 15 amino acids. Per the germline V gene, CDR1 is LGHDT and CDR2 is YNNKEL (reference sequence). The CDR3 is CASSQLVGRGETQYF. The CDR3 DNA reads TGTGCCAGCAGCCAATTGGTCGGGAGGGGAGAGACCCAGTACTTC.